A selection of T cell receptor beta chains follows, all from one sample in a study of siplizumab effects on memory and regulatory T cells. Here immunoSEQ multiplex PCR was the method, and the copy in TCRdb shows in-frame clones only, minus some. The sample comprises under 140,000 clones, around nine tenths of which are singletons, and 1.3% rests with the top ten. The sequencing sample was made of CD4+ T cells sorted from blood. The receptor source for this set is a human donor in good health. CDR3s include the opening cysteine and the closing phenylalanine or tryptophan. Each record gives: clone size, CDR3 length, D gene, V gene, J gene, CDR3 protein, CDR3 DNA. D genes are given only for firm matches. The size entry is marked missing in some rows and otherwise reads once, few, many or a size class.

once	17	TRBD2	TRBV18	TRBJ2-6	CASSTSGRSSGANVLTF	TGTGCCAGCTCAACTAGCGGCCGAAGCTCTGGGGCCAACGTCCTGACTTTC
.	13	.	TRBV6-4	TRBJ2-1	CASSRDLNNEQFF	TGTGCCAGCAGTCGGGACCTGAACAATGAGCAGTTCTTC
.	13	.	TRBV13	TRBJ1-2	CASSTSGRDGYTF	TGTGCCAGCAGCACTTCGGGGCGGGACGGCTACACCTTC
.	17	.	TRBV7-3	TRBJ2-6	CASSPRRMGAGANVLTF	TGTGCCAGCAGCCCACGACGGATGGGGGCTGGGGCCAACGTCCTGACTTTC
few	13	.	TRBV6-1	TRBJ1-1	CASSPRRGTEAFF	TGTGCCAGCAGTCCCCGCCGGGGAACTGAAGCTTTCTTT
few	14	.	TRBV10-2	TRBJ1-2	CASSEGAPDYGYTF	TGCGCCAGCAGTGAAGGGGCACCTGACTATGGCTACACCTTC
.	12	TRBD1	TRBV6-6	TRBJ1-1	CASRHRGGEAFF	TGTGCCAGCCGTCACAGGGGTGGTGAAGCTTTCTTT
.	14	.	TRBV25-1	TRBJ1-2	CASSAFIGTDGYTF	TGTGCCAGCAGTGCCTTTATAGGGACTGATGGCTACACCTTC
.	12	.	TRBV19	TRBJ1-1	CASGSRERGAFF	TGTGCCAGTGGAAGCAGGGAGAGGGGAGCTTTCTTT
.	14	.	TRBV5-3	TRBJ2-3	CARSPERVTDTQYF	TGTGCCAGAAGCCCCGAGAGGGTCACAGATACGCAGTATTTT
once	19	TRBD2	TRBV2	TRBJ2-1	CASSSGLAGGPSTYNEQFF	TGTGCCAGCAGTTCCGGACTAGCGGGGGGGCCGTCGACCTACAATGAGCAGTTCTTC
.	10	.	TRBV20-1	TRBJ2-7	CSAGANEQYF	TGCAGTGCGGGAGCAAACGAGCAGTACTTC
.	17	TRBD2	TRBV19	TRBJ2-7	CASGPRLLAGASYEQYF	TGTGCCAGTGGGCCCCGACTACTAGCGGGGGCCTCCTACGAGCAGTACTTC
.	16	.	TRBV19	TRBJ1-5	CASSLQGYDSNQPQHF	TGTGCCAGTAGTTTACAGGGTTACGATAGCAATCAGCCCCAGCATTTT
.	15	TRBD1	TRBV19	TRBJ1-2	CASDPGTGRNYGYTF	TGTGCCAGTGACCCCGGGACAGGGAGGAACTATGGCTACACCTTC
.	16	TRBD1	TRBV5-6	TRBJ1-2	CASSGYIGTGGVGYTF	TGTGCCAGCAGCGGATATATAGGGACAGGGGGTGTTGGCTACACCTTC
.	15	.	TRBV5-8	TRBJ2-3	CASSSARVRGDTQYF	TGTGCCAGCAGCTCCGCTAGAGTCCGAGGAGATACGCAGTATTTT
.	14	.	TRBV19	TRBJ2-2	CASNPRVGAGELFF	TGTGCCAGCAATCCTCGGGTAGGGGCCGGGGAGCTGTTTTTT
.	14	.	TRBV6-1	TRBJ1-1	CASRPGRFATEAFF	TGTGCCAGCAGGCCGGGACGGTTTGCCACTGAAGCTTTCTTT
.	17	TRBD2	TRBV7-8	TRBJ2-7	CASSSRTSGRAFYEQYF	TGTGCCAGCAGCTCCAGGACTAGCGGGAGGGCCTTCTACGAGCAGTACTTC
.	16	.	TRBV6-6	TRBJ1-5	CASSTPRGDLHQPQHF	TGTGCCAGCAGTACCCCCAGGGGAGATTTGCATCAGCCCCAGCATTTT
once	16	TRBD2	TRBV18	TRBJ2-1	CASSPPGGSSYNEQFF	TGTGCCAGCTCACCACCGGGGGGGAGCTCCTACAATGAGCAGTTCTTC
.	12	.	TRBV5-4	TRBJ2-7	CASSQLRDIQYF	TGTGCCAGCAGCCAATTGAGGGACATACAGTACTTC
few	15	.	TRBV7-2	TRBJ2-5	CASSLRQGPGETQYF	TGTGCCAGCAGCTTACGCCAGGGCCCGGGGGAGACCCAGTACTTC
.	14	.	TRBV2	TRBJ2-2	CASSATGNTGELFF	TGTGCCAGCAGCGCGACAGGGAACACCGGGGAGCTGTTTTTT
few	14	.	TRBV21-1	TRBJ1-2	CASSKATSSYGYTF	TGTGCCAGCAGCAAAGCGACAAGCAGCTATGGCTACACCTTC
.	16	.	TRBV11-2	TRBJ1-1	CASSLTPAGSGTEAFF	TGTGCCAGCAGCTTAACCCCGGCCGGGAGCGGGACTGAAGCTTTCTTT
.	14	TRBD1	TRBV7-9	TRBJ1-6	CASSLAGQSETLHF	TGTGCCAGCAGCTTAGCGGGACAGTCGGAAACCCTCCACTTT
.	15	TRBD2	TRBV6-1	TRBJ2-1	CASSEWTSGRNEQFF	TGTGCCAGCAGTGAATGGACTAGCGGGAGAAATGAGCAGTTCTTC